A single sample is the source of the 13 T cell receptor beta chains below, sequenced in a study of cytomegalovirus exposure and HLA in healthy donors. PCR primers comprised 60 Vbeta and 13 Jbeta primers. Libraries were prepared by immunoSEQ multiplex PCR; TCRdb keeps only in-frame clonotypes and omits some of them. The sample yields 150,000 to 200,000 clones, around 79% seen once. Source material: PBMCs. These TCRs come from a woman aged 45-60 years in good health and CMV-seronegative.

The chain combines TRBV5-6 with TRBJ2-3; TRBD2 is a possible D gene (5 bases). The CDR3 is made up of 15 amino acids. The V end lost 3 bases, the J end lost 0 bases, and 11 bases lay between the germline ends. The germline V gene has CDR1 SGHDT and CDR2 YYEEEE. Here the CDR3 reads CASSYGLLSTDTQYF. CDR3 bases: TGTGCCAGCAGCTACGGACTCCTGAGCACAGATACGCAGTATTTT.

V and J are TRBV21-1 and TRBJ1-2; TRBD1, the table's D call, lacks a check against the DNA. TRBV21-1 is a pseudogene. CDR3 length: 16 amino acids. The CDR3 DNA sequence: TGTGCCAGCAGCAAACTGCGCCCGGGACACTCCTATGGCTACACCTTC. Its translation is CASSKLRPGHSYGYTF.

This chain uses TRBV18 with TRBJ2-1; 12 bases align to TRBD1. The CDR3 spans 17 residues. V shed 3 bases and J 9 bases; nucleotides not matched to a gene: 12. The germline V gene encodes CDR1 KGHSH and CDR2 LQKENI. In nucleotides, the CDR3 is TGTGCCAGCTCACCCCCAACCCGGGGACAGGGGGCCCGTGAGCAGTTCTTC. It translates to CASSPPTRGQGAREQFF.

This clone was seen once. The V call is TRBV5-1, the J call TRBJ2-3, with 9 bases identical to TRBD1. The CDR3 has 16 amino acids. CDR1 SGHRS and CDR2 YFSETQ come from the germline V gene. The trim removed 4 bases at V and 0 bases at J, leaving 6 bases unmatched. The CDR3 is CASSPGQGRSTDTQYF. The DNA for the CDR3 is TGCGCCAGCAGCCCTGGACAGGGGCGGAGCACAGATACGCAGTATTTT.

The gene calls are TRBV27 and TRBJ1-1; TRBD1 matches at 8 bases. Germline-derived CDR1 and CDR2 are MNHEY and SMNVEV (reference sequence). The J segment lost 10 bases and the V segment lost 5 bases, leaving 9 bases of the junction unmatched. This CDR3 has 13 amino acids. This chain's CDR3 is CASSLGQGSGAFF. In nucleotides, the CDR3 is TGTGCCAGCAGTCTCGGACAGGGTTCAGGAGCTTTCTTT.

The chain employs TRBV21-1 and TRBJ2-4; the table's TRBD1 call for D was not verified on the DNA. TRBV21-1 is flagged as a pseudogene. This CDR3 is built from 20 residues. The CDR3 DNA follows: TGTGCCAGCAGCCCAAGGAGGGGACAGGGCATGATTCTAGCCAAAAACATTCAGTACTTC. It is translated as CASSPRRGQGMILAKNIQYF.

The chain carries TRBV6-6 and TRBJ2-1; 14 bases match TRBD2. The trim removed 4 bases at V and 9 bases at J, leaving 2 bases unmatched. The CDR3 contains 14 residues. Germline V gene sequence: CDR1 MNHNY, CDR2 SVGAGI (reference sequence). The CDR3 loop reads CASSSGTSGSEQFF. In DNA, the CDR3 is TGTGCCAGCAGTTCCGGGACTAGCGGGAGTGAGCAGTTCTTC.

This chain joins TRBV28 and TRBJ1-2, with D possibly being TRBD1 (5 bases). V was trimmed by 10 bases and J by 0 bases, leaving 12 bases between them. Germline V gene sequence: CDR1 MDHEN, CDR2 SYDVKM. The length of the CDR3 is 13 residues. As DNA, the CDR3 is TGTGCCACTCGGGGGGGAGCTAACTATGGCTACACCTTC. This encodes CATRGGANYGYTF.

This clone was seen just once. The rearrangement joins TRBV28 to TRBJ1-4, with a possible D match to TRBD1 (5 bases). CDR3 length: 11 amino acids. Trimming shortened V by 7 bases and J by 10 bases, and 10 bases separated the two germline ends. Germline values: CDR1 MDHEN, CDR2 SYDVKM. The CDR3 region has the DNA TGTGCCAGCATCGGGGGGGGAAAACTGTTTTTT. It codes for CASIGGGKLFF.

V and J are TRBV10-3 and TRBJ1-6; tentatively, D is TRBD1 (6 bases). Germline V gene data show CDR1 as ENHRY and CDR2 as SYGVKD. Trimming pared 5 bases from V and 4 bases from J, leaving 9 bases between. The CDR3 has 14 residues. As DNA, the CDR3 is TGTGCCATCAGTAATCAGGGGTATAATTCACCCCTCCACTTT. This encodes CAISNQGYNSPLHF.

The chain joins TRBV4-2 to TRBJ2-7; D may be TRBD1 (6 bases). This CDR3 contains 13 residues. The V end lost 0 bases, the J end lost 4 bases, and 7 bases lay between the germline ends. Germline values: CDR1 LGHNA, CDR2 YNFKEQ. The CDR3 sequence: CASSQDRGYEQYF. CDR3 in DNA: TGTGCCAGCAGCCAAGATAGGGGGTACGAGCAGTACTTC.

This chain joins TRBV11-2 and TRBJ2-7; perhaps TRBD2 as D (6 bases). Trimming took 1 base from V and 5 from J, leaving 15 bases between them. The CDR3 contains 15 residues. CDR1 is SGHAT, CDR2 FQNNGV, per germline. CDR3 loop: CASSLGRGPRDEQYF. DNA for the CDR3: TGTGCCAGCAGCTTAGGGAGGGGCCCTCGTGACGAGCAGTACTTC.

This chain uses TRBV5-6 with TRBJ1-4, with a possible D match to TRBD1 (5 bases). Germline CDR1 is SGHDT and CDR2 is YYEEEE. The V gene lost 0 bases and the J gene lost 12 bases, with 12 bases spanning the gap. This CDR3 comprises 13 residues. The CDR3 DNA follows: TGTGCCAGCAGCTTGGCCAATGGAGGGGAACTGTTTTTT. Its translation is CASSLANGGELFF.